The TCR beta chain described here comes from a study of T cell responses to AZD1222 COVID-19 vaccine. This clone came up a few times. Assay used: immunoSEQ multiplex PCR; TCRdb lists only in-frame clones, some missing. Here the sample spans tens of thousands of clones, 84% being singletons. The ends lost 2 bases at V and 7 bases at J; junction bases unmatched: 10. The CDR3 loop spans 15 amino acids. Looked up from germline, CDR1 is MNHNY and CDR2 is SVGAGI (reference sequence). The source is an adult in good health. The genes are TRBV6-6 and TRBJ2-7, with 8 bases aligning to TRBD1. This material consisted of peripheral blood, taken on day 0 of AZD1222 vaccination. DNA of the CDR3: TGTGCCAGCAGTTACCCGCCCCAGGGGGCGCGTGAGCAGTACTTC. As protein: CASSYPPQGAREQYF.